This T cell receptor beta chain came from a study of spatial heterogeneity in lung cancer. For the study at large: The study consistently detected more beta-chain than alpha-chain sequences. Counts of TCR transcripts in tumor regions correlated strongly with a T cell module score (derived from matched bulk RNA-seq).

Each CDR3 protein gets one entry after TCRdb re-called the 5' RACE reads with MiXCR. The table includes 15,000 to 20,000 distinct CDR3 sequences, under 7% detected once. Relative to its sample, this clonotype is medium-sized (0.01 to 0.1%). Its antigen is not known. General observations from the study: The number of expanded tumor alpha and beta chains correlated with mutation number.

The time point denotes: sample taken at primary tumor resection. Sequencing of whole RNA from tumor, nontumor lung or frozen PBMC involved no sorting. The germline V gene has CDR1 MNHEY and CDR2 SVGAGI. V was cut by 7 bases and J by 10 bases, with 13 bases left in between. The CDR3 is 11 amino acids. The clonotype comes from a male donor with early-stage non-small cell lung cancer. V usage is TRBV6-5 and J usage is TRBJ1-1, with D possibly TRBD1 on 6 matching bases. The specimen was lung tumor tissue, collected at surgery. The CDR3 DNA sequence: TGTGCCAGCATCCAGGGGAGGGCAGCTTTCTTT. Residues: CASIQGRAAFF.